The entry that follows covers one T cell receptor (beta chain) sequence. This clonotype has more than one count but fewer than ten. Its specific antigen is unknown. Base qualities are missing; no much larger clone stands one base away. V loses 5 bases of germline sequence and J loses 0 bases, and the interval between the two ends is 10 bases. The CDR3 measures 15 amino acids from cysteine to phenylalanine. CDR3 DNA only is kept here, 45 bases in frame from base 1. The germline V gene encodes CDR1 SGHTA and CDR2 FQGTGA. This specimen comes from a study of blood T cells in healthy people across ages (dated by TCRdb to 2014 to 2015). Notes on the research overall: In model experiments, template switching captured about one uniquely barcoded TCR beta cDNA molecule for every two T cells. The study analyzed two additional independent replicas of 1 million unique cDNA reads from the same blood draw for two donors, one aged 18 to 30 and one aged 80 or older. Using deep sequencing normalized with unique cDNA molecular identifiers, the study measured how TCR beta repertoire diversity changes with age. To avoid experimental bias, donors of different ages were spread randomly across the sequencing lanes. Donors were grouped into four age groups: young (average roughly 16 years), middle-aged (39), aged (approximately 67) and long-lived (just over 80).

Donors were 40 or so systemically healthy Caucasian individuals from Russia aged roughly 6 to 100 years. Approximately 9.7 milliliters of peripheral blood were drawn from each donor into EDTA-treated Vacutainer tubes. PBMCs were isolated by Ficoll-Paque density-gradient centrifugation, with at least 7 million obtained per sample. Total RNA, at least 6 micrograms per sample, was extracted from PBMCs with Trizol reagent. For every donor, flow cytometry on a PBMC aliquot measured the percentage of naive CD45RAhigh/CD27high T cells. The receptor library was made with 5' RACE. The second PCR ran for about 7 to 11 cycles and used a J-beta primer mix along with a sample-barcoded 5' primer. A unique molecular identifier was introduced onto each TCR beta cDNA molecule by a template-switch 5' adaptor carrying 12 random nucleotides. Each sample yielded at least 2.5 million CDR3-containing paired-end reads. The Mint cDNA synthesis kit, primed by a TRBC-specific oligonucleotide, was used to synthesize first-strand cDNA from all RNA. Following uracil-DNA glycosylase treatment, a first 18-cycle PCR with universal primers M1SS and BC2_uni_R was performed on all cDNA. The study's own analysis went as follows. For normalization, 1 million high-quality reads, each with a distinct molecular identifier, were randomly selected from each sample. Reads sharing molecular identifiers were discarded rather than binned into consensus sequences. MiTCR, with a Q25 quality threshold and the strictest error-elimination algorithm, was used for CDR3 identification, clonotype clustering and error correction. A nonparametric unseen species model with Euler transformation was used to estimate lower-bound total TCR beta diversity. TCRdb ran its own pipeline on the public reads, namely fastp trimming at Q25 and MiXCR clone calling, and kept in-frame beta chains. Rows with a matching CDR3 protein are joined into one entry that keeps the most common DNA and genes. TCRdb assigned the V and J calls; the authors' analysis was not used. The sample table shows 1.8 million or so distinct CDR3 sequences, and about two fifths are seen once. The biggest ten clones account for under 30% of the sample.

What the study reported, not specific to this receptor: As age increased, observed TCR beta diversity per million T cells dropped in a roughly linear way, and a significant reduction was already evident by age about 40. The long-lived group showed more naive CD4+ T cells, fewer expanded clones and increased TCR diversity than the aged group, suggesting age selection. Total diversity estimates from one million sequenced T cells were considered lower bounds and underestimates. The CMV infection status of donors was not known, potentially confounding age-related changes in expanded clonotypes. Bulk unsorted PBMC profiling prevented conclusive comparison of naive and antigen-experienced compartments. There was a strong correlation between observed TCR beta diversity and the percentage of naive T cells measured by flow cytometry.

The sequence links TRBV7-3 to TRBJ2-2; the D gene is perhaps TRBD2, from 6 matching bases. The material sequenced was blood. The TCR sequence derives from a human donor in good health. The bases are TGTGCCAGCAGCCAAACTAGCTCGAACACCGGGGAGCTGTTTTTT. Its amino acids are CASSQTSSNTGELFF.